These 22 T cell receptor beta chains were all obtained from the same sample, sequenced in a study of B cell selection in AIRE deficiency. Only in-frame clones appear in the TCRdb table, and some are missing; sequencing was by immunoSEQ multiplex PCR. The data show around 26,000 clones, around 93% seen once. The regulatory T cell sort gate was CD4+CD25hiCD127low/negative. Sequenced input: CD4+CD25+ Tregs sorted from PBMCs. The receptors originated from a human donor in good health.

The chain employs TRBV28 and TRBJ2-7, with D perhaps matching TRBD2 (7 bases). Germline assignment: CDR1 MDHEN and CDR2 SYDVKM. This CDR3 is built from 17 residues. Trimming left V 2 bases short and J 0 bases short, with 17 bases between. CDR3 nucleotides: TGTGCCAGCAGTTTACTTACAGGCGGGGGCCGCTCCTACGAGCAGTACTTC. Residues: CASSLLTGGGRSYEQYF.

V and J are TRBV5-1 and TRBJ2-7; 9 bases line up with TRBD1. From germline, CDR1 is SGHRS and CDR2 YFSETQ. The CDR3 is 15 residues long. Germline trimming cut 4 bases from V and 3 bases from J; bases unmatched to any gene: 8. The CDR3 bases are TGCGCCAGCAGCGCCCAAAACAGGGGGCGCTACGAGCAGTACTTC. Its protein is CASSAQNRGRYEQYF.

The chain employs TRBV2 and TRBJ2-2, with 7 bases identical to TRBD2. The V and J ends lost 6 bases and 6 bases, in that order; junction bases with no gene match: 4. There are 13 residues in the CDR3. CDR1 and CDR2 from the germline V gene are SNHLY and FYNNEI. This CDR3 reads CASSREGSGELFF. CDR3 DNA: TGTGCCAGCAGCAGGGAGGGTTCCGGGGAGCTGTTTTTT. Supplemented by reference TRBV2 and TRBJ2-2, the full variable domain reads EPEVTQTPSHQVTQMGQEVILRCVPISNHLYFYWYRQILGQKVEFLVSFYNNEISEKSEIFDDQFSVERPDGSNFTLKIRSTKLEDSAMYFCASSREGSGELFFGEGSRLTVL.

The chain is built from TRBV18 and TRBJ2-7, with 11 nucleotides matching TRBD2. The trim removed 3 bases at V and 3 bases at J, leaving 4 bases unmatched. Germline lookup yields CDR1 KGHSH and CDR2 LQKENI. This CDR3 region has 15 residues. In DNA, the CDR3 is TGTGCCAGCTCACCGAGGACTAGCGGGTTCTACGAGCAGTACTTC. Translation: CASSPRTSGFYEQYF.

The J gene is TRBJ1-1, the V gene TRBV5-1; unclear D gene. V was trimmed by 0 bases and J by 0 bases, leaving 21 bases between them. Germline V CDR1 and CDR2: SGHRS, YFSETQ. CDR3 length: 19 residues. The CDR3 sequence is CASSLDVDNALGMNTEAFF. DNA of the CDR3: TGCGCCAGCAGCTTGGACGTGGATAATGCGTTAGGGATGAACACTGAAGCTTTCTTT.

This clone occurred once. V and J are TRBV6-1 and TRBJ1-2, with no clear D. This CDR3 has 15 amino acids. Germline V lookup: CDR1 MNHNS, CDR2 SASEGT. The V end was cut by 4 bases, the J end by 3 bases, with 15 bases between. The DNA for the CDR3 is TGTGCCAGCAGTGTGACTATACCTAATTACTATGGCTACACCTTC. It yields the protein CASSVTIPNYYGYTF.

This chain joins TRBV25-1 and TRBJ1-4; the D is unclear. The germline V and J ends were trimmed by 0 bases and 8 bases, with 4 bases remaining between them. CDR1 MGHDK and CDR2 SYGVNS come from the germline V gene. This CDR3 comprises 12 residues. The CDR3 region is CASSEYSEKLFF. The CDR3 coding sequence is TGTGCCAGCAGTGAATATTCCGAAAAACTGTTTTTT.

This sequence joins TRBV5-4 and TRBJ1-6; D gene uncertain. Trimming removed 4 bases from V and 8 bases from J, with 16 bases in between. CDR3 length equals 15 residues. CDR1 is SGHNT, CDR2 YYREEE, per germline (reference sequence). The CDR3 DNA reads TGTGCCAGCAGCCCACGAGGGTGGTACGATTCACCCCTCCACTTT. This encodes CASSPRGWYDSPLHF.

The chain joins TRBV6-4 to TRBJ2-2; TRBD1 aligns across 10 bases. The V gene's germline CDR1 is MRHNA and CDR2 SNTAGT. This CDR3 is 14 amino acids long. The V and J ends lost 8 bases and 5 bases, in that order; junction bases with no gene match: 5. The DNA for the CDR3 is TGTGCCAGCCGTCCGGGACAGGGGACCGGGGAGCTGTTTTTT. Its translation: CASRPGQGTGELFF.

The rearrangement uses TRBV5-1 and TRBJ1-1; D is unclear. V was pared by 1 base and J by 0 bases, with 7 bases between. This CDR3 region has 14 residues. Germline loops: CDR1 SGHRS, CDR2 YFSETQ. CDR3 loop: CASSLKALNTEAFF. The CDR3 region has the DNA TGCGCCAGCAGCTTGAAAGCCTTGAACACTGAAGCTTTCTTT.

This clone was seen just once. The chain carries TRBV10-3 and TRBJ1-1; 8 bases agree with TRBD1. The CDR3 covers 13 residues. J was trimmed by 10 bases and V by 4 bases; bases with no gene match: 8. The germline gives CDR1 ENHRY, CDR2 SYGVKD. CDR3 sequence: CAISGGQGLGAFF. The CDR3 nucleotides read TGTGCCATCAGTGGAGGACAGGGATTGGGAGCTTTCTTT.

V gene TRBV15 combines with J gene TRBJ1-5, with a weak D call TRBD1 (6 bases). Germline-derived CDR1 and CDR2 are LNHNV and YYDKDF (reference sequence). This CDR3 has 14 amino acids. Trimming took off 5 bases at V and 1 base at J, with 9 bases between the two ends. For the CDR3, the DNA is TGTGCCACCAGCGGAGGACAGAGCAATCAGCCCCAGCATTTT. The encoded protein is CATSGGQSNQPQHF.

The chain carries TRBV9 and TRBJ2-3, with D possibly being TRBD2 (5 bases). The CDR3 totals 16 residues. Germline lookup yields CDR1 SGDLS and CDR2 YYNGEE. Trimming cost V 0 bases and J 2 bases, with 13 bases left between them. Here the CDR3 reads CASSVGRDEYTDTQYF. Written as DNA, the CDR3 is TGTGCCAGCAGCGTAGGTCGGGATGAATACACAGATACGCAGTATTTT.

CDR3 coding DNA: TGTGCCAGCAGTTACACAGGGGCGACCTTGTACGAGCAGTACTTC. Encoded protein: CASSYTGATLYEQYF. The V and J genes are TRBV28 and TRBJ2-7, with 7 bases that match TRBD1. V trimming: 4 bases; J trimming: 4 bases; junction bases outside the gene matches: 10. Germline V gene sequence: CDR1 MDHEN, CDR2 SYDVKM. The CDR3 is 15 amino acids.

The CDR3 nucleotides are TGTGCCAGCTCTCCTGCCCTTTGGGGGGGCCCAACGCCTCCTAACTATGGCTACACCTTC. It codes for CASSPALWGGPTPPNYGYTF. The V call is TRBV18, the J call TRBJ1-2, with D tentatively TRBD1 (6 bases). Trimming removed 6 bases at V and 0 bases at J, with 29 bases between. The CDR3 covers 20 residues. Germline assignment: CDR1 KGHSH and CDR2 LQKENI.

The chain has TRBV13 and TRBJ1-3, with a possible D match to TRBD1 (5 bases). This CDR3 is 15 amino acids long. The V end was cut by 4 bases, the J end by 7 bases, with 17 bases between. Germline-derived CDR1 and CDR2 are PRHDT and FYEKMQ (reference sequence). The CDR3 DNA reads TGTGCCAGCAGCTCCGGACATACTCTGGGCAACACCATATATTTT. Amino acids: CASSSGHTLGNTIYF.

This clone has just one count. The DNA for the CDR3 is TGCGCCAGCAGCTTGGGACAGGTGACCGAAGCTTTCTTT. It translates to CASSLGQVTEAFF. The rearrangement joins TRBV5-1 to TRBJ1-1, with D perhaps TRBD1 (6 bases). Germline V lookup: CDR1 SGHRS, CDR2 YFSETQ. The CDR3 covers 13 residues. The V gene lost 0 bases and the J gene lost 8 bases, with 11 bases spanning the gap.

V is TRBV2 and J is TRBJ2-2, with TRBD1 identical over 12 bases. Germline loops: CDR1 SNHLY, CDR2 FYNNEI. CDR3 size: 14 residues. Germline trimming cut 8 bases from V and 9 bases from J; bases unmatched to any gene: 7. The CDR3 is CASSRDRGPRELFF. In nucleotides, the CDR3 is TGTGCCAGCTCTAGGGACAGGGGGCCCCGGGAGCTGTTTTTT. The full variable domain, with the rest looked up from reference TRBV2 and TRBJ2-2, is EPEVTQTPSHQVTQMGQEVILRCVPISNHLYFYWYRQILGQKVEFLVSFYNNEISEKSEIFDDQFSVERPDGSNFTLKIRSTKLEDSAMYFCASSRDRGPRELFFGEGSRLTVL.

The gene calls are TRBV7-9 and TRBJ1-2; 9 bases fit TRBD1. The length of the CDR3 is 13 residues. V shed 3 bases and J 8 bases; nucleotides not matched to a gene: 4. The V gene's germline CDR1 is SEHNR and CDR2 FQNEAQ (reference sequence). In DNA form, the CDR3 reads TGTGCCAGCAGCTTGAGGACAGGGGAAGGCTACACCTTC. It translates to CASSLRTGEGYTF.

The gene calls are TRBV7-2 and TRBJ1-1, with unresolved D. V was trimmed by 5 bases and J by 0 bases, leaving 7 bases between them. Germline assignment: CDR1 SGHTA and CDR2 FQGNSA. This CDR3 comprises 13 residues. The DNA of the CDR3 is TGTGCCAGCAGCCGGGAGATGAACACTGAAGCTTTCTTT. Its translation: CASSREMNTEAFF.

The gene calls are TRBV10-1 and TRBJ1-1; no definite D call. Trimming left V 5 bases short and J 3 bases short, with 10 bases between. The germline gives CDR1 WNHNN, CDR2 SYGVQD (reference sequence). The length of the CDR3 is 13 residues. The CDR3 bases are TGCGCCAGCAGTCCGGGTTTGGACACTGAAGCTTTCTTT. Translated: CASSPGLDTEAFF.

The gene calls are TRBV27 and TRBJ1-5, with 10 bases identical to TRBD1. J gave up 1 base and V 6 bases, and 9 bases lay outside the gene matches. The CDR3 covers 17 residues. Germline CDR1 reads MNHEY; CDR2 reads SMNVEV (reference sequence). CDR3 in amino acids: CASRSGQGLASNQPQHF. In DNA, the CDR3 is TGTGCCAGCAGGTCGGGACAGGGGCTAGCGAGCAATCAGCCCCAGCATTTT.